This TCR beta chain appears in the sequencing data of a study of cytomegalovirus exposure and HLA in healthy donors. As for the study in general: The 500 to 850 first-cohort repertoires and the 120 or so validation repertoires shared the same platform, a later analysis reported. Study-level findings and limits: Researchers counted 150 to 200 TCR beta chains as cytomegalovirus-associated. High sensitivity and specificity were reportedly achieved when the classifier diagnosed cytomegalovirus status.

With V trimmed by 3 bases and J by 5 bases, 7 bases remained unmatched. Per the germline V gene, CDR1 is MGHRA and CDR2 is YSYEKL. The CDR3 sequence is 15 residues long. As concerns this clone: The antigen is unknown.

TCRdb's copy holds only in-frame clones and misses some; the assay was immunoSEQ multiplex PCR. The sample includes about 130,000 clones, 70% to 90% of them seen just once. V and J are TRBV4-1 and TRBJ2-5, with 9 bases fitting TRBD2. Sequences were obtained from PBMCs. The TCR was taken from a woman in her twenties or thirties in good health and CMV-seropositive. DNA of the CDR3: TGCGCCAGCAGCCAGGTAGCGGGGGAGCAGGAGACCCAGTACTTC. Amino acids: CASSQVAGEQETQYF.